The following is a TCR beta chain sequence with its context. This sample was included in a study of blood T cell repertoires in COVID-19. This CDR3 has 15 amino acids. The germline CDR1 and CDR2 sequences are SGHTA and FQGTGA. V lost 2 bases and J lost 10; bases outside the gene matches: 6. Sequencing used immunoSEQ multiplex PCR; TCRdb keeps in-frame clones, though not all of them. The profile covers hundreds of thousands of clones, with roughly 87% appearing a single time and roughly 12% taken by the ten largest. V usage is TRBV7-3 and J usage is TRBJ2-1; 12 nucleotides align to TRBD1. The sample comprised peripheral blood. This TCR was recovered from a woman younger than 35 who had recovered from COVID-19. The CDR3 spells CASSLAGQGAGEQFF. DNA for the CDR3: TGTGCCAGCAGCTTAGCGGGACAGGGGGCAGGAGAGCAGTTCTTC.